The clone carrying this TCR beta chain was seen a few times. The record originates from a study of blood T cell repertoires in COVID-19. Trimming took 4 bases from V and 3 from J; bases not matched to a gene: 12. The CDR3 totals 16 residues. Per germline, CDR1 SGHDT and CDR2 YYEEEE. The method was immunoSEQ multiplex PCR; TCRdb's version includes in-frame clones alone and lacks a portion of them. The table records around 75,000 clones, about 90% of them present only once. Sequenced material: peripheral blood. This clonotype was obtained from a man aged 50-59 years with acute or convalescent COVID-19. The V and J genes are TRBV5-6 and TRBJ2-5, with 7 nucleotides matching TRBD2. The CDR3 sequence: CASSPYLTSAKETQYF. The CDR3 DNA is TGTGCCAGCAGCCCATATTTAACTAGCGCCAAAGAGACCCAGTACTTC.